This TCR beta chain was identified in a study of cytomegalovirus exposure and HLA in healthy donors. Study-wide results and caveats: Immune exposure information comprised only CMV serostatus. The study recorded 164 TCR beta chains that were cytomegalovirus-associated.

This clone showed up just a few times. The antigen is unknown. The PCR ran on 60 Vbeta and 13 Jbeta primers. In the study's own analysis: In a later analysis, the count reached about 75 million unique TCR beta chains, with roughly 11 million shared. Using immunoSEQ multiplex PCR, the repertoire was profiled, and TCRdb retains in-frame clones only, with some absent. D and trimming were read from the DNA, whereas the V and J calls and clone size are those reported in that table. The table lists roughly 120,000 clones, around two thirds of them singletons, with roughly 10% in the top ten. Germline lookup yields CDR1 MNHEY and CDR2 SVGAGI. Trimming removed 6 bases from V and 8 bases from J; junction bases left unmatched: 6. The CDR3 consists of 12 residues.

The receptor's source is a woman aged 40 to 55 in good health and CMV-seropositive. The rearrangement joins TRBV6-5 to TRBJ1-2; 7 nucleotides align to TRBD1. The sample was PBMCs. The chain's CDR3 is CASRVDRAGYTF. The CDR3, as DNA: TGTGCCAGCAGGGTCGACAGGGCCGGCTACACCTTC.